A single sample is the source of the 17 T cell receptor beta chains below, sequenced in a study of T cell responses to AZD1222 COVID-19 vaccine. TCRdb keeps only in-frame clones here, not all; method: immunoSEQ multiplex PCR. The sample has under 150,000 clones; 65% to 90% are singletons. Sequenced material: peripheral blood, taken 28 days after the second dose of the MenACWY control vaccine. These receptors were collected from an adult who received the MenACWY meningococcal vaccine as a control.

V is TRBV9 and J is TRBJ1-2; perhaps TRBD1 as D (6 bases). The CDR3 is made up of 15 amino acids. CDR1 SGDLS and CDR2 YYNGEE come from the germline V gene. Trimming left V 2 bases short and J 5 bases short, with 16 bases between. The CDR3: CASSVDQGKGYGYTF. CDR3 DNA: TGTGCCAGCAGCGTCGACCAGGGGAAGGGTTATGGCTACACCTTC.

The DNA of the CDR3 is TGTGCCAGCAGCGTCGGGGCCGGTCAGCCCCAGCATTTT. It yields the protein CASSVGAGQPQHF. The chain recombines TRBV9 with TRBJ1-5, with a weak D call TRBD1 (5 bases). The CDR3 runs 13 residues. With 2 bases removed from V and 6 bases from J, the gap between germline ends came to 9 bases. CDR1 is SGDLS and CDR2 is YYNGEE in the germline V gene.

In DNA form, the CDR3 reads TGTGCCAGCAGCTTGAAGCCAGCTCCAGCGGCTAGCCTGAACACCGGGGAGCTGTTTTTT. This codes for CASSLKPAPAASLNTGELFF. The rearrangement joins TRBV5-5 to TRBJ2-2, with a weak D call TRBD2 (5 bases). The CDR3 contains 20 residues. The V end lost 1 base, the J end lost 1 base, and 23 bases lay between the germline ends. In germline, CDR1 is SGHKS, CDR2 YYEKEE (reference sequence).

The rearrangement uses TRBV23-1 and TRBJ1-5; D is possibly TRBD1 (5 bases). TRBV23-1 is designated an ORF whose function remains uncertain. The CDR3 consists of 15 residues. Trimming left V 4 bases short and J 4 bases short, with 14 bases between. The CDR3 region has the DNA TGCGCCAGCAGTCCAATTGGGACGGCTAATCAGCCCCAGCATTTT. Its protein is CASSPIGTANQPQHF.

J is TRBJ1-2 and V is TRBV25-1, with D possibly matching TRBD1 (5 bases). Trimming pared 3 bases from V and 4 bases from J, leaving 9 bases between. This CDR3 has 13 residues. CDR1 and CDR2 (germline): MGHDK, SYGVNS. The CDR3 bases are TGTGCCAGCAGTGATGGCAGGGCCTATGGCTACACCTTC. This gives the protein CASSDGRAYGYTF.

The V and J genes are TRBV6-5 and TRBJ1-1; TRBD1 agrees at 9 bases. The junction had 6 bases not matched to a gene; V was cut back by 2 bases and J by 5 bases. Germline-derived CDR1 and CDR2 are MNHEY and SVGAGI. The CDR3 has 15 amino acids. The CDR3 DNA reads as TGTGCCAGCAGTTACCTGACAGGGGGTGGTACTGAAGCTTTCTTT. Amino acids: CASSYLTGGGTEAFF.

This chain connects TRBV29-1 to TRBJ1-3; 11 bases align to TRBD1. The CDR3 loop spans 13 amino acids. The J segment lost 4 bases and the V segment lost 6 bases, leaving 2 bases of the junction unmatched. From germline, CDR1 is SQVTM and CDR2 ANQGSEA. The CDR3 loop reads CSVGQGVGNTIYF. CDR3 sequence (DNA): TGCAGCGTGGGACAGGGGGTCGGAAACACCATATATTTT.

The gene calls are TRBV5-8 and TRBJ1-2; perhaps TRBD1 as D (6 bases). The CDR3 is 14 residues long. V was shortened by 0 bases and J by 7 bases, with 13 bases between the two germline ends. Germline CDR1 SGHTS, CDR2 YDEGEE. Here the CDR3 reads CASSLAAGGGGYTF. Here the CDR3 DNA reads TGTGCCAGCAGCTTGGCGGCAGGAGGGGGTGGCTACACCTTC.

This chain uses TRBV7-2 with TRBJ2-7, with D perhaps TRBD1 (6 bases). The ends were cut back, 5 bases at V and 0 bases at J, with 14 bases in the middle. This CDR3 has 15 amino acids. Germline V CDR1 and CDR2: SGHTA, FQGNSA. The CDR3, as DNA: TGTGCCAGCAGCAAGTACAGGGATAGCTCCTACGAGCAGTACTTC. Protein sequence: CASSKYRDSSYEQYF. The full variable domain, completed using reference TRBV7-2 and TRBJ2-7, is GAGVSQSPSNKVTEKGKDVELRCDPISGHTALYWYRQSLGQGLEFLIYFQGNSAPDKSGLPSDRFSAERTGGSVSTLTIQRTQQEDSAVYLCASSKYRDSSYEQYFGPGTRLTVT.

The V call is TRBV6-5, the J call TRBJ1-5; TRBD1 agrees at 7 bases. Losses at the gene ends were 8 bases for V and 3 bases for J; bases not matched to a gene: 10. CDR3 length equals 15 residues. Per germline, CDR1 MNHEY and CDR2 SVGAGI. The chain's CDR3 is CASETGTDYNQPQHF. In DNA, the CDR3 is TGTGCCAGCGAAACCGGGACAGACTACAATCAGCCCCAGCATTTT.

J is TRBJ2-1 and V is TRBV12-3 or TRBV12-4; no firm D call. CDR3 length equals 13 residues. With 3 bases removed from V and 9 bases from J, the gap between germline ends came to 12 bases. As DNA, the CDR3 is TGTGCCAGCAGTTTTTCGTTGAGTATTGAGCAGTTCTTC. Translation gives CASSFSLSIEQFF.

This chain joins TRBV12-5 and TRBJ2-7; D ambiguous. Germline CDR1 LGHNT, CDR2 FRNRAP. Trimming left V 5 bases short and J 7 bases short, with 9 bases between. CDR3 length equals 11 residues. The CDR3 is CASGPPIEQYF. The CDR3 bases are TGTGCTAGTGGTCCTCCGATTGAGCAGTACTTC.

The count of this clone is one. This sequence joins TRBV3-1 (or the pseudogene TRBV3-2) and TRBJ2-7; D is undetermined. There are 12 residues in the CDR3. Germline-derived CDR1 and CDR2 are LGHDT and YNNKEL (reference sequence). V was cut by 0 bases and J by 8 bases, with 8 bases left in between. CDR3 in amino acids: CASSQEIGKQYF. Written as DNA, the CDR3 is TGTGCCAGCAGCCAAGAAATTGGGAAGCAGTACTTC.

The chain combines TRBV27 with TRBJ1-4, with no clear D. CDR1 and CDR2 (germline): MNHEY, SMNVEV (reference sequence). The CDR3 is 17 amino acids. Trimming left V 0 bases short and J 0 bases short, with 11 bases between. The CDR3 loop reads CASSLSPGGATNEKLFF. Written as DNA, the CDR3 is TGTGCCAGCAGTTTATCCCCTGGCGGGGCAACTAATGAAAAACTGTTTTTT. The full variable domain, rest sourced from reference TRBV27 and TRBJ1-4, is EAQVTQNPRYLITVTGKKLTVTCSQNMNHEYMSWYRQDPGLGLRQIYYSMNVEVTDKGDVPEGYKVSRKEKRNFPLILESPSPNQTSLYFCASSLSPGGATNEKLFFGSGTQLSVL.

The rearrangement links TRBV3-1 (or the pseudogene TRBV3-2) to TRBJ2-5, with D uncertain. V was shortened by 8 bases and J by 0 bases, with 16 bases between the two germline ends. Per germline, CDR1 LGHDT and CDR2 YNNKEL (reference sequence). CDR3 length: 15 amino acids. CDR3 nucleotide sequence: TGTGCCAGCGGAGCCGACGTTTATTACCAAGAGACCCAGTACTTC. The encoded protein is CASGADVYYQETQYF.

The V and J genes are TRBV5-1 and TRBJ2-6, with D perhaps matching TRBD1 (6 bases). Germline V gives CDR1 SGHRS, CDR2 YFSETQ. Deletions cut 7 bases from V and 2 bases from J, with 13 bases between. CDR3 size: 15 residues. The CDR3 region is CASGDRTPGANVLTF. CDR3 in DNA: TGCGCCAGCGGTGACAGGACCCCTGGGGCCAACGTCCTGACTTTC.

This clone is a singleton in its sample. The chain joins TRBV24-1 to TRBJ2-3; 11 bases are shared with TRBD2. Germline V gene lookup returns CDR1 KGHDR and CDR2 SFDVKD. V was pared by 4 bases and J by 4 bases, with 3 bases of the junction left unmatched. CDR3 size: 15 residues. CDR3 in amino acids: CATSDPTSGADTQYF. In nucleotides, the CDR3 is TGTGCCACCAGTGACCCGACTAGCGGGGCAGATACGCAGTATTTT.